A single sample gave rise to the 12 T cell receptor beta chains below, sequenced in a study of blood T cells in healthy people across ages. It was with a sample-barcoded 5' primer and a J-beta primer mix that a second PCR of roughly 6 to 12 cycles was run. TCRdb reanalysed the 5' RACE reads using MiXCR and keeps one entry per CDR3 protein. The sample contains roughly 680,000 distinct CDR3 sequences, approximately 52% of which appear only once. The material sequenced was blood. Receptors originate from a woman aged 80 or over in good health.

This clonotype was detected a few times. This chain uses TRBV29-1 with TRBJ1-1; weak D call: TRBD1 (5 bases). V shed 7 bases and J shed 4 bases, with 13 bases lying between them. Germline CDR1 and CDR2: SQVTM and ANQGSEA. The CDR3 has 12 amino acids. CDR3: CSGGRRGTEAFF. CDR3 bases: TGCAGCGGGGGCCGGCGTGGCACTGAAGCTTTCTTT.

The chain joins TRBV28 to TRBJ1-4; D is possibly TRBD1 (6 bases). With 6 bases removed from V and 4 bases from J, the gap between germline ends came to 18 bases. The CDR3 sequence is 16 residues long. Germline values: CDR1 MDHEN, CDR2 SYDVKM. The CDR3 region has the DNA TGTGCCAGCAGCCCCCCGGACAGAAGGATTAATGAAAAACTGTTTTTT. Its translation: CASSPPDRRINEKLFF.

The sample holds many counts of this clonotype. The junction differs from germline at one of its ends, possibly a read error. The V and J genes are TRBV10-3 and TRBJ2-1; 11 bases agree with TRBD1. In germline, CDR1 is ENHRY, CDR2 SYGVKD. The CDR3 runs to 17 residues. As DNA, the CDR3 is TGTGCCATCAGTGACCGGACAGGGGGCACCTCCTTCAATGAGCAGTTCTTC. It codes for CAISDRTGGTSFNEQFF.

This clonotype was picked up many times. V usage is TRBV16 and J usage is TRBJ1-2; the match to TRBD1 covers 7 bases. The V segment lost 1 base and the J segment 2 bases; nucleotides outside the gene matches: 7. Germline V CDR1 and CDR2: KGHSY, FQNENV. The CDR3 has 16 residues. CDR3 protein: CASSQFAQGENYGYTF. The CDR3, as DNA: TGTGCCAGCAGCCAATTCGCCCAGGGGGAAAACTATGGCTACACCTTC.

About this clonotype: A read error may account for a junction end that differs from germline. CDR3 sequence (DNA): TGTGCTAGCAGTAGACAGGGAGGCACCGGGGAGCTGTTTTTT. It is translated as CASSRQGGTGELFF. This sequence joins TRBV7-7 and TRBJ2-2, with a possible D match to TRBD1 (7 bases). The CDR3 covers 14 residues. Germline loops: CDR1 SSHAT, CDR2 FNYEAQ (reference sequence).

The genes are TRBV2 and TRBJ1-4, with D uncertain. Trimming removed 6 bases from V and 0 bases from J, with 8 bases in between. The CDR3 covers 14 residues. CDR1 and CDR2 from the germline V gene are SNHLY and FYNNEI. In DNA form, the CDR3 reads TGTGCCAGCAGGGTTGAGGCAACTAATGAAAAACTGTTTTTT. Protein sequence: CASRVEATNEKLFF.

The genes are TRBV12-3 or TRBV12-4 and TRBJ1-1; 7 bases fit TRBD1. This CDR3 comprises 14 residues. Losses at the gene ends were 5 bases for V and 4 bases for J; bases not matched to a gene: 7. The DNA of the CDR3 is TGTGCCAGCAGTCGGGACAGCCTAGGCACTGAAGCTTTCTTT. Translated: CASSRDSLGTEAFF.

On this clonotype itself: Just one base apart from a much larger clone, this may be a read error. The V gene is TRBV5-1, the J gene TRBJ2-1; 9 bases line up with TRBD2. The CDR3 has 17 amino acids. Germline CDR1 reads SGHRS; CDR2 reads YFSETQ. The V gene end was trimmed by 0 bases and the J gene end by 4 bases; junction bases not matched to a gene: 8. For the CDR3, the DNA is TGCGCCAGCAGCTTGGCTCTTGTCCTAGCGGGATACAATGAGCAGTTCTTC. Protein: CASSLALVLAGYNEQFF.

The chain has TRBV20-1 and TRBJ2-7; 8 nucleotides align to TRBD1. Gene TRBJ2-5 matches the end of the DNA better, so the J call may be wrong. Germline V gives CDR1 DFQATT, CDR2 SNEGSKA (reference sequence). The CDR3 has 15 residues. In nucleotides, the CDR3 is TGCAGTGCTAGAGAAGGACAGGGACTTCGAGAGACCCAGTACTTC. Its translation: CSAREGQGLRETQYF.

Worth noting for this clonotype: A much larger clone sits a single nucleotide away, making a read error possible. The chain uses TRBV2 and TRBJ1-6; D may be TRBD1 (5 bases). The CDR3 has 16 amino acids. Trimming left V 6 bases short and J 7 bases short, with 19 bases between. The germline gives CDR1 SNHLY, CDR2 FYNNEI. CDR3 DNA sequence: TGTGCCAGCAGGGGGGACCGCGGCGTGCAAAATTCACCCCTCCACTTT. Protein sequence: CASRGDRGVQNSPLHF.

A remark on this clonotype: Being one base from a much bigger clone, this may be a read error. V is TRBV5-1 and J is TRBJ2-1, with D unclear. CDR1 and CDR2 (germline): SGHRS, YFSETQ. The CDR3 covers 15 residues. The CDR3 is CASSLLGMFHNERFF. DNA of the CDR3: TGCGCCAGCAGCTTACTGGGTATGTTCCACAATGAGCGGTTCTTC. Together with reference TRBV5-1 and TRBJ2-1, the CDR3 gives the full variable domain: KAGVTQTPRYLIKTRGQQVTLSCSPISGHRSVSWYQQTPGQGLQFLFEYFSETQRNKGNFPGRFSGRQFSNSRSEMNVSTLELGDSALYLCASSLLGMFHNERFFGPGTRLTVL.

V usage is TRBV7-2 and J usage is TRBJ2-1; perhaps TRBD1 as D (5 bases). The ends were cut back, 3 bases at V and 10 bases at J, with 13 bases in the middle. CDR3 length equals 13 residues. The germline CDR1 and CDR2 sequences are SGHTA and FQGNSA. The CDR3 DNA follows: TGTGCCAGCAGCTTCACAAGGGGCAGCGAGCAGTTCTTC. Translating it yields CASSFTRGSEQFF. The full variable domain, in which reference TRBV7-2 and TRBJ2-1 provide the parts outside the CDR3, is GAGVSQSPSNKVTEKGKDVELRCDPISGHTALYWYRQSLGQGLEFLIYFQGNSAPDKSGLPSDRFSAERTGGSVSTLTIQRTQQEDSAVYLCASSFTRGSEQFFGPGTRLTVL.